The 27 T cell receptor beta chains reported below all come from one sample, sequenced in a study of shared clonotypes between healthy human individuals. Clones were sequenced by immunoSEQ multiplex PCR, and TCRdb holds only the in-frame ones, with some missing. The data hold around 2.3 million clones, with around 95% observed a single time. The sample comprised naive CD4+ T cells sorted from blood. Subset of the sample: CD45RA+ positively selected. The receptors stem from a man younger than 30 in good health.

Notes on this clone: Other DNA sequences within the sample encode an identical CDR3. The chain is built from TRBV6-6 and TRBJ2-7, with 8 bases lining up with TRBD1. The trim removed 6 bases at V and 2 bases at J, leaving 6 bases unmatched. CDR3 size: 14 residues. Per the germline V gene, CDR1 is MNHNY and CDR2 is SVGAGI (reference sequence). The DNA for the CDR3 is TGTGCCAGCAGCCCTGGACAGGGCACCTACGAGCAGTACTTC. Its protein is CASSPGQGTYEQYF.

This chain links TRBV10-1 with TRBJ2-2; 8 bases map to TRBD2. The CDR3 is 16 amino acids. V shed 3 bases, J shed 4 bases, and the junction held 7 bases outside the gene matches. The V gene's germline CDR1 is WNHNN and CDR2 SYGVQD (reference sequence). The CDR3 region has the DNA TGCGCCAGCAGTGATTGGGGACTAGTCCCCACCGGGGAGCTGTTTTTT. Its translation is CASSDWGLVPTGELFF.

This clone showed up just a few times. Other DNA variants within this sample encode the same CDR3. The rearrangement joins TRBV30 to TRBJ2-3; D ambiguous. This CDR3 contains 11 residues. Germline lookup yields CDR1 GTSNPN and CDR2 SVGIG (reference sequence). V was shortened by 1 base and J by 4 bases, with 3 bases between the two germline ends. The CDR3 coding sequence is TGTGCCTGGAGTGATCCAGATACGCAGTATTTT. Translating it yields CAWSDPDTQYF.

The chain combines TRBV6-5 with TRBJ2-3; D unclear. Trimming cost V 8 bases and J 2 bases, with 5 bases left between them. From germline, CDR1 is MNHEY and CDR2 SVGAGI. CDR3 length: 11 amino acids. CDR3 protein: CASGNTDTQYF. The CDR3 DNA reads TGTGCCAGCGGAAACACAGATACGCAGTATTTT.

The rearrangement joins TRBV10-2 to TRBJ1-5, with D unclear. This CDR3 comprises 16 residues. Trimming stripped 0 bases from V and 0 bases from J, with 9 bases between. CDR1 WSHSY and CDR2 SAAADI come from the germline V gene. CDR3 sequence: CASSESRVYSNQPQHF. CDR3 nucleotide sequence: TGCGCCAGCAGTGAGTCGAGGGTGTATAGCAATCAGCCCCAGCATTTT.

The V gene is TRBV29-1, the J gene TRBJ2-1, with D possibly being TRBD1 or TRBD2 (5 bases each). The V end lost 4 bases, the J end lost 6 bases, and 13 bases lay between the germline ends. This CDR3 is 13 amino acids long. Germline assignment: CDR1 SQVTM and CDR2 ANQGSEA. CDR3 in amino acids: CSVGWERGNEQFF. CDR3 DNA sequence: TGCAGCGTTGGTTGGGAGAGGGGCAATGAGCAGTTCTTC.

This chain links TRBV27 with TRBJ2-7, with 9 bases fitting TRBD1. The CDR3 spans 14 residues. With 6 bases clipped from V and 4 bases from J, the junction kept 7 bases outside the gene matches. Per germline, CDR1 MNHEY and CDR2 SMNVEV (reference sequence). CDR3 amino acids: CASSRDRVGYEQYF. The CDR3 DNA is TGTGCCAGCAGCCGGGACAGGGTCGGTTACGAGCAGTACTTC.

Notes on this clone: Different DNA sequences within this sample yield the same CDR3. V is TRBV5-6 and J is TRBJ1-4; unclear D gene. From germline, CDR1 is SGHDT and CDR2 YYEEEE. Trimming stripped 0 bases from V and 7 bases from J, with 7 bases between. The CDR3 is made up of 13 amino acids. The CDR3 bases are TGTGCCAGCAGCTTGGTACAAGGTGAAAAACTGTTTTTT. It specifies CASSLVQGEKLFF. Full variable domain (missing parts from reference TRBV5-6 and TRBJ1-4): DAGVTQSPTHLIKTRGQQVTLRCSPKSGHDTVSWYQQALGQGPQFIFQYYEEEERQRGNFPDRFSGHQFPNYSSELNVNALLLGDSALYLCASSLVQGEKLFFGSGTQLSVL.

J is TRBJ2-4 and V is TRBV5-6; 9 nucleotides match TRBD1. Germline loops: CDR1 SGHDT, CDR2 YYEEEE. This CDR3 is built from 16 residues. With 4 bases clipped from V and 7 bases from J, the junction kept 12 bases outside the gene matches. CDR3 amino acids: CASSIGFGTGSNIQYF. The CDR3 coding sequence is TGTGCCAGCAGCATAGGTTTCGGGACAGGGTCGAACATTCAGTACTTC.

The rearrangement links TRBV5-8 to TRBJ2-3, with D perhaps being TRBD1 or TRBD2 (7 bases each). Germline V gene lookup returns CDR1 SGHTS and CDR2 YDEGEE. The CDR3 loop spans 17 amino acids. V was clipped by 4 bases and J by 4 bases, with 22 bases between them. The CDR3 reads CASSRGAGGALPDTQYF. As DNA, the CDR3 is TGTGCCAGCAGCCGTGGGGCAGGGGGGGCCCTCCCAGATACGCAGTATTTT. Looking up the rest from reference TRBV5-8 and TRBJ2-3 gives the full variable domain: EAGVTQSPTHLIKTRGQQATLRCSPISGHTSVYWYQQALGLGLQFLLWYDEGEERNRGNFPPRFSGRQFPNYSSELNVNALELEDSALYLCASSRGAGGALPDTQYFGPGTRLTVL.

This rearrangement joins TRBV11-2 to TRBJ2-1; 9 bases map to TRBD1. This CDR3 is 17 amino acids long. Germline V gene data show CDR1 as SGHAT and CDR2 as FQNNGV. Losses at the gene ends were 7 bases for V and 6 bases for J; bases not matched to a gene: 16. CDR3 in amino acids: CASTPPPPGQGFNEQFF. The CDR3 nucleotides are TGTGCCAGCACCCCTCCCCCCCCGGGACAGGGTTTCAATGAGCAGTTCTTC. Supplemented by reference TRBV11-2 and TRBJ2-1, the full variable domain reads EAGVAQSPRYKIIEKRQSVAFWCNPISGHATLYWYQQILGQGPKLLIQFQNNGVVDDSQLPKDRFSAERLKGVDSTLKIQPAKLEDSAVYLCASTPPPPGQGFNEQFFGPGTRLTVL.

The rearrangement joins TRBV6-1 to TRBJ2-3; no firm D call. The CDR3 length is 13 residues. Germline values: CDR1 MNHNS, CDR2 SASEGT. Between the trimmed V and J ends, which lost 5 bases and 2 bases, there was a span of 8 bases. The CDR3 is CASSLRPTDTQYF. The CDR3 DNA reads as TGTGCCAGCAGTCTGCGACCCACAGATACGCAGTATTTT.

The chain uses TRBV4-1 and TRBJ2-4; TRBD1 might be the D (5 bases). The CDR3 has 13 residues. The germline V gene encodes CDR1 MGHRA and CDR2 YSYEKL. Trimming pared 6 bases from V and 6 bases from J, leaving 12 bases between. The CDR3 bases are TGCGCCAGCAGTCCTGGGCAGGGAAACATTCAGTACTTC. Its translation: CASSPGQGNIQYF.

This sequence joins TRBV5-1 and TRBJ2-5; tentative D call: TRBD2 (6 bases). V lost 5 bases and J lost 5, with 16 bases in between. This CDR3 region has 14 residues. Germline V gene data show CDR1 as SGHRS and CDR2 as YFSETQ. In DNA form, the CDR3 reads TGCGCCAGCAGACGTTGGGGAGGTGAGGAGACCCAGTACTTC. It yields the protein CASRRWGGEETQYF.

The gene calls are TRBV7-2 and TRBJ2-1, with 9 bases identical to TRBD2. CDR3 length equals 16 residues. Germline CDR1 SGHTA, CDR2 FQGNSA. Trimming cost V 5 bases and J 1 base; bases outside gene matches: 6. CDR3 in DNA: TGTGCCAGCAGCCCCCAGACTAGCGGATCCTACAATGAGCAGTTCTTC. Translation gives CASSPQTSGSYNEQFF.

This chain joins TRBV21-1 and TRBJ1-2; the table calls TRBD1, which could not be checked here. TRBV21-1 represents a pseudogene. The CDR3 consists of 14 residues. As DNA, the CDR3 is TGTGCCAGCAGCAAAGGGATCAGGGGGCTAGGCTACACCTTC. Its translation: CASSKGIRGLGYTF.

This clone was seen only a few times. The V gene is TRBV2, the J gene TRBJ1-6; possibly TRBD1 for D (5 bases). The germline V and J ends were trimmed by 3 bases and 10 bases, with 10 bases remaining between them. The V gene's germline CDR1 is SNHLY and CDR2 FYNNEI. This CDR3 spans 13 amino acids. CDR3 nucleotide sequence: TGTGCCAGCAGTGAGGGACTAAGCTCACCCCTCCACTTT. Residues: CASSEGLSSPLHF.

The chain joins TRBV6-1 to TRBJ2-1, with D perhaps matching TRBD1 (5 bases). CDR1 is MNHNS and CDR2 is SASEGT in the germline V gene. This CDR3 region has 15 residues. V was cut by 4 bases and J by 0 bases, with 10 bases left in between. The CDR3 loop is CASSGRTPSYNEQFF. The CDR3 region has the DNA TGTGCCAGCAGTGGTCGGACACCCTCCTACAATGAGCAGTTCTTC.

The chain links TRBV28 to TRBJ1-2; D unclear. This CDR3 region has 13 residues. The germline V gene has CDR1 MDHEN and CDR2 SYDVKM. With 2 bases removed from V and 8 bases from J, the gap between germline ends came to 12 bases. The CDR3 protein is CASSLRAIPGYTF. CDR3 nucleotides: TGTGCCAGCAGTTTACGGGCGATCCCCGGCTACACCTTC.

The chain uses TRBV15 and TRBJ1-2; D may be TRBD1 (6 bases). The germline V gene encodes CDR1 LNHNV and CDR2 YYDKDF (reference sequence). Trimming pared 3 bases from V and 8 bases from J, leaving 16 bases between. CDR3 length: 14 residues. CDR3 protein: CATSSGTPPRGYTF. The DNA for the CDR3 is TGTGCCACCAGCAGCGGGACACCACCTCGGGGCTACACCTTC. The variable domain in full, with the rest retrieved from reference TRBV15 and TRBJ1-2, is DAMVIQNPRYQVTQFGKPVTLSCSQTLNHNVMYWYQQKSSQAPKLLFHYYDKDFNNEADTPDNFQSRRPNTSFCFLDIRSPGLGDTAMYLCATSSGTPPRGYTFGSGTRLTVV.

The chain employs TRBV19 and TRBJ2-1; 7 bases agree with TRBD1. Germline V gene lookup returns CDR1 LNHDA and CDR2 SQIVND (reference sequence). J lost 8 bases, V lost 7 bases, and 11 bases had no gene match. The CDR3 runs to 14 residues. For the CDR3, the DNA is TGTGCCAGTAAGAGGGGGCCATCGTCAGATGAGCAGTTCTTC. Its translation: CASKRGPSSDEQFF.

The genes are TRBV28 and TRBJ1-1; TRBD1 matches 7 bases. Trimming removed 7 bases from V and 7 bases from J; junction bases left unmatched: 6. The V gene's germline CDR1 is MDHEN and CDR2 SYDVKM. The CDR3 spans 12 residues. This chain's CDR3 is CASTRGGSEAFF. The CDR3 DNA follows: TGTGCCAGCACCCGAGGGGGCAGTGAAGCTTTCTTT.

This chain joins TRBV5-4 and TRBJ1-1, with a possible D match to TRBD1 (5 bases). CDR1 and CDR2 from the germline V gene are SGHNT and YYREEE (reference sequence). The V end was cut by 1 base, the J end by 3 bases, with 22 bases between. The CDR3 runs 18 residues. CDR3 nucleotide sequence: TGTGCCAGCAGCTTGTTGGGGCAGCTAGCAAATTGGGACACTGAAGCTTTCTTT. This encodes CASSLLGQLANWDTEAFF.

For the CDR3, the DNA is TGCGCCAGCAGCCAAGACCTAGCGGGGGTGGTGGGTACGCAGTATTTT. Translated: CASSQDLAGVVGTQYF. The chain links TRBV4-3 to TRBJ2-3, with 10 bases lining up with TRBD2. This CDR3 has 16 amino acids. V gave up 0 bases and J gave up 8 bases; unmatched junction bases: 8. The germline V gene encodes CDR1 LGHNA and CDR2 YSLEER.

The V gene is TRBV27, the J gene TRBJ2-3; 11 bases align to TRBD2. The V gene end was trimmed by 4 bases and the J gene end by 4 bases; junction bases not matched to a gene: 7. Looked up from germline, CDR1 is MNHEY and CDR2 is SMNVEV (reference sequence). This CDR3 is 16 amino acids long. CDR3 nucleotide sequence: TGTGCCAGCAGTTCGACTAGCGGGACCTCAGCAGATACGCAGTATTTT. It specifies CASSSTSGTSADTQYF.

The chain joins TRBV2 to TRBJ2-2, with D tentatively TRBD1 (6 bases). The CDR3 is made up of 15 amino acids. The germline V gene encodes CDR1 SNHLY and CDR2 FYNNEI. The V end was cut by 6 bases, the J end by 0 bases, with 11 bases between. CDR3 amino acids: CASSEDRPNTGELFF. CDR3 in DNA: TGTGCCAGCAGCGAGGACAGACCGAACACCGGGGAGCTGTTTTTT.

The J gene is TRBJ1-5, the V gene TRBV6-1; TRBD1 is a possible D gene (6 bases). Germline V gene lookup returns CDR1 MNHNS and CDR2 SASEGT. CDR3 length equals 15 residues. Trimming shortened V by 2 bases and J by 3 bases, and 11 bases separated the two germline ends. CDR3 amino acids: CASSESGHFNQPQHF. CDR3 DNA: TGTGCCAGCAGTGAATCGGGACACTTCAATCAGCCCCAGCATTTT.